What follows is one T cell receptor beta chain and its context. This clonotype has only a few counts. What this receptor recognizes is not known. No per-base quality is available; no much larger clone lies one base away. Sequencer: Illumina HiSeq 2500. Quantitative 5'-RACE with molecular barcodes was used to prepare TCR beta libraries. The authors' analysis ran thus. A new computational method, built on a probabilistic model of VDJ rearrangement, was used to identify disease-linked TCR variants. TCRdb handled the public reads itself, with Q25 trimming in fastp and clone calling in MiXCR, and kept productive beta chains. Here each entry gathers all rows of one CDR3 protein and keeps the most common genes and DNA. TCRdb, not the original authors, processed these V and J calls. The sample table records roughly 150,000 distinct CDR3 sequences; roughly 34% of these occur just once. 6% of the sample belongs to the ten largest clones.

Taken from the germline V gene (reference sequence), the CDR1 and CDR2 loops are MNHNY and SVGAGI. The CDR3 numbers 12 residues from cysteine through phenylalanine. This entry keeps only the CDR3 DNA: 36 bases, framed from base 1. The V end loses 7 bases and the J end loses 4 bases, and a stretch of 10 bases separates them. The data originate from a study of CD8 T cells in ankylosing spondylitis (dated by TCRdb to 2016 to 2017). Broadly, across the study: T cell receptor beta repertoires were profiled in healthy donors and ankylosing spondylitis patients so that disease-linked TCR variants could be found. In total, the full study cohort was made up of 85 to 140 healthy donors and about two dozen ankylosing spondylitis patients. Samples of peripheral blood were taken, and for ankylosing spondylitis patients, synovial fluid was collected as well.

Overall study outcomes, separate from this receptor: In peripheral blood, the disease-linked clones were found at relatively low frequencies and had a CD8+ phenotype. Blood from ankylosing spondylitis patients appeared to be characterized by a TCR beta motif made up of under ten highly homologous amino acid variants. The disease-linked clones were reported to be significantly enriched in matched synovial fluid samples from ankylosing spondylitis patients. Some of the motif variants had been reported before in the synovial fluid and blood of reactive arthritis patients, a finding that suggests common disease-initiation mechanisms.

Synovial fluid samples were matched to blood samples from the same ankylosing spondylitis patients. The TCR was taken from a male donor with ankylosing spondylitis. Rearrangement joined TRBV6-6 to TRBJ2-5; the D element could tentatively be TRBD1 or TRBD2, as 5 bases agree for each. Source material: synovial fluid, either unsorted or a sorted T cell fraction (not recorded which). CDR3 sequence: CASNGGGETQYF. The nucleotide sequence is TGTGCCAGCAATGGTGGGGGAGAGACCCAGTACTTC.